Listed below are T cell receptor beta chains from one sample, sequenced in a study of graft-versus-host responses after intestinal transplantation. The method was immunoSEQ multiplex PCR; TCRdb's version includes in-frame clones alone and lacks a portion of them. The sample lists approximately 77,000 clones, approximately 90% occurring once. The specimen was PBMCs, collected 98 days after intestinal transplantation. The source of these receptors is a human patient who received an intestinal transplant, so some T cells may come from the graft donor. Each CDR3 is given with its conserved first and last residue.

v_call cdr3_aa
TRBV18 CASQQGGDTQYF
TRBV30 CAWSRGGQPQHF
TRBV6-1 CASSEVDNQPQHF
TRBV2 CASSEGGHLISGNTIYF
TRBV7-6 CASRPYSGANVLTF
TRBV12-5 CASGLNREGYGYTF
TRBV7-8 CASSLVLGDRGSINTEAFF
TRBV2 CASLEGTEAFF
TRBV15 CATSRGSGTGLNEQFF
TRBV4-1 CASSQGGGGIETQYF
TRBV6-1 CASTPSGASTDTQYF
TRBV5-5 CASSLFRKTQETQYF
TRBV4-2 CASSQVNGRETDTQYF
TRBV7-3 CASSLTATNEKLFF
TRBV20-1 CSARRGPEQFF
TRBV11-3 CASSPLWTGNTEAFF
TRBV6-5 CASSYTGGVADTQYF
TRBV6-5 CASSPAGGARYEQYF
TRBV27 CASSLGRGGIYEQYF
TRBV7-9 CASSLVLPTSEAFF
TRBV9 CASSVDSTNVLTF
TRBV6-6 CASSYLEDDYEQYF
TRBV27 CASTIPGGLRTEAFF
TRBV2 CASSDQGISNQPQHF
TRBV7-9 CASSPGTGELFF
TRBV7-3 CASSLTRIDRATFIF
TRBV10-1 CASGSSTPNTGELFF
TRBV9 CASSGTVPNYGYTF
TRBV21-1 CASSKWEEGPYEQYF
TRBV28 CASSPILTSSYEQYF
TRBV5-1 CASSLGPHLDRRGTYVTNEQFF